These 4 T cell receptor beta chains were all obtained from the same sample, sequenced in a study of identical twins. TCRdb ran MiXCR on the 5' RACE reads and lists one entry per CDR3 protein. Of under 1 million distinct CDR3 sequences detected, more than 9% appear once; the ten largest clones hold 1.5% to 2%. The data also belong to a second study, concerning yellow fever vaccine responses in identical twins.

Specimen: PBMCs. These receptors all come from a woman under 30 in good health.

The sample holds a few counts of this clonotype. The V gene is TRBV5-1, the J gene TRBJ2-7, with D uncertain. Germline values: CDR1 SGHRS, CDR2 YFSETQ. There are 14 residues in the CDR3. V shed 0 bases and J shed 5 bases, with 12 bases lying between them. The CDR3 reads CASSLGRPRDEQYF. CDR3 coding DNA: TGCGCCAGCAGCTTGGGTCGCCCACGCGACGAGCAGTACTTC.

Many counts were recorded for this clonotype. The rearrangement joins TRBV12-3 or TRBV12-4 to TRBJ1-1; D might be TRBD1 (5 bases). Trimming removed 3 bases at V and 4 bases at J, with 12 bases between. The CDR3 is 14 amino acids. The CDR3 DNA follows: TGTGCCAGCAGTTTTAGGGGCCAGGGCACTGAAGCTTTCTTT. It specifies CASSFRGQGTEAFF.

This sequence joins TRBV7-8 and TRBJ2-1; 7 bases are a match to TRBD1. J lost 3 bases, V lost 2 bases, and 4 bases had no gene match. From germline, CDR1 is SGHVS and CDR2 FQNEAQ. The CDR3 runs to 15 residues. The CDR3 here is CASSLSQGIYNEQFF. CDR3 in DNA: TGTGCCAGCAGCTTATCACAGGGGATCTACAATGAGCAGTTCTTC.

V usage is TRBV27 and J usage is TRBJ2-1; D possibly corresponds to TRBD2 (6 bases). V was clipped by 5 bases and J by 7 bases, with 24 bases between them. The germline V gene encodes CDR1 MNHEY and CDR2 SMNVEV (reference sequence). There are 17 residues in the CDR3. The CDR3 loop is CASSPLGAGSGVNEQFF. The DNA for the CDR3 is TGTGCCAGCAGTCCTCTCGGGGCCGGGAGTGGGGTTAATGAGCAGTTCTTC.